This is a list of T cell receptor beta chains from one sample in a study of T cells in localized non-small cell lung cancer. Clones were sequenced by immunoSEQ multiplex PCR, and TCRdb holds only the in-frame ones, with some missing. The sample holds around 15,000 clones; around 91% are singletons and the top ten take about 1.2%. Sequencing was performed on peripheral blood mononuclear cells, taken before any cancer treatment. The receptors were sampled from a woman aged 35 to 75 with stage III lung adenocarcinoma. Both conserved end residues are part of each CDR3. A D gene is named only where the DNA matches it firmly.

TRBD2,TRBJ2-3,TRBV6-5,CASSLSSGRLDTQYF
NA,TRBJ2-3,TRBV7-8,CASSPGRDTQYF
TRBD1,TRBJ1-2,TRBV4-1,CASSQVPTGDYGYTF
NA,TRBJ1-4,TRBV30,CAWVRGGATNEKLFF
TRBD2,TRBJ2-7,TRBV5-5,CASSLAGGPNSYEQYF
TRBD2,TRBJ2-3,TRBV5-1,CASSTGTSGIRATDTQYF
NA,TRBJ1-1,TRBV10-3,CAIKRRDTEAFF
TRBD2,TRBJ2-3,TRBV4-1,CASSLGTSGGPSTDTQYF
TRBD2,TRBJ2-2,TRBV5-1,CASAGRGLNTGELFF
NA,TRBJ1-1,TRBV11-3,CASSKRPDNEAFF
TRBD2,TRBJ2-7,TRBV15,CATSRDSSGRADYEQYF